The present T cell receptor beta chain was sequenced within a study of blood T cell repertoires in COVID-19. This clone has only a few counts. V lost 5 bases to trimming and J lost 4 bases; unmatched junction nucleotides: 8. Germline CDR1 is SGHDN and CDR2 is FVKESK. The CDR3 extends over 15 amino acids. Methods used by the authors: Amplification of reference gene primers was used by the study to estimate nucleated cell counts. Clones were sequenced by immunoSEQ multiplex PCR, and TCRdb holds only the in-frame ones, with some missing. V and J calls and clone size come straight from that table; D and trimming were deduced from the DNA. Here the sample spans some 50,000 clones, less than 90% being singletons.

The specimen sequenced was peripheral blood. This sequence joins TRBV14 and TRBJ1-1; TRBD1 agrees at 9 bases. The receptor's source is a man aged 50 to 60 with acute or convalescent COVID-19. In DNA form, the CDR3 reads TGTGCCAGCAGCGCCAACAGGGGGCTGGGCACTGAAGCTTTCTTT. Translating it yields CASSANRGLGTEAFF. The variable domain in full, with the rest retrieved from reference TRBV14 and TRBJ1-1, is EAGVTQFPSHSVIEKGQTVTLRCDPISGHDNLYWYRRVMGKEIKFLLHFVKESKQDESGMPNNRFLAERTGGTYSTLKVQPAELEDSGVYFCASSANRGLGTEAFFGQGTRLTVV.